The 30 T cell receptor beta chains below were found in one sample sequenced in a study of blood T cells in healthy people across ages. Through a sample-barcoded 5' primer and a J-beta primer mix, a second PCR was run for roughly 6 to 12 cycles. TCRdb fed the 5' RACE reads into MiXCR, producing one record per CDR3 protein. Here the sample spans 540,000 or so distinct CDR3 sequences, 27% being singletons. Sequencing was done on a sample of blood. The receptors here all came from a woman in her sixties or seventies in good health.

The chain is built from TRBV25-1 and TRBJ2-5; 7 nucleotides line up with TRBD2. This CDR3 contains 13 residues. The V and J ends lost 5 bases and 5 bases, in that order; junction bases with no gene match: 5. Germline values: CDR1 MGHDK, CDR2 SYGVNS. CDR3: CASSLGGSETQYF. The CDR3 bases are TGTGCCAGCAGTTTGGGGGGGTCTGAGACCCAGTACTTC.

The CDR3 region has the DNA TGTGCCAGCAGCTTAGATGGAGGGCCTCAGCCCCAGCATTTT. It encodes CASSLDGGPQPQHF. The V and J genes are TRBV7-9 and TRBJ1-5, with D uncertain. The length of the CDR3 is 14 residues. The ends were cut back, 1 base at V and 6 bases at J, with 10 bases in the middle. Germline V gene data show CDR1 as SEHNR and CDR2 as FQNEAQ (reference sequence).

The V gene is TRBV9, the J gene TRBJ1-2; D not certain. V was pared by 8 bases and J by 8 bases, with 19 bases between. The germline V gene has CDR1 SGDLS and CDR2 YYNGEE. The CDR3 runs to 13 residues. CDR3 DNA: TGTGCCAGTAGCTCGCCAGCTTTCGGGGGCTACACCTTC. It yields the protein CASSSPAFGGYTF.

The CDR3 spells CASSFGHSNQPQHF. For the CDR3, the DNA is TGTGCCAGCAGTTTTGGACATAGCAATCAGCCCCAGCATTTT. J is TRBJ1-5 and V is TRBV27; D possibly corresponds to TRBD1 (5 bases). V dropped 3 bases and J dropped 0 bases, with 6 bases sitting between them. The germline gives CDR1 MNHEY, CDR2 SMNVEV (reference sequence). CDR3 size: 14 residues.

This clonotype occurred many times. The chain combines TRBV29-1 with TRBJ2-7; maybe TRBD2 (6 bases). With 7 bases removed from V and 5 bases from J, the gap between germline ends came to 12 bases. The CDR3 covers 11 residues. Germline V gene data show CDR1 as SQVTM and CDR2 as ANQGSEA. The CDR3, as DNA: TGCAGCGGAACATCTAGCGACGAGCAGTACTTC. Amino acid sequence: CSGTSSDEQYF.

The chain has TRBV27 and TRBJ2-1; no firm D call. V was clipped by 3 bases and J by 0 bases, with 12 bases between them. In germline, CDR1 is MNHEY, CDR2 SMNVEV (reference sequence). The CDR3 contains 16 residues. The CDR3 DNA is TGTGCCAGCAGTTTCCGGGCCACGGGCTCCTACAATGAGCAGTTCTTC. Translated: CASSFRATGSYNEQFF.

This clonotype was found a few times. The CDR3 DNA is TGTGCCAGCAGCTTGGTGCAGGGGCGAGCTTTCTTT. Its protein product is CASSLVQGRAFF. The chain has TRBV5-5 and TRBJ1-1, with TRBD1 as a possible D gene (6 bases). The germline V gene has CDR1 SGHKS and CDR2 YYEKEE (reference sequence). V lost 0 bases and J lost 10, with 10 bases in between. The CDR3 is 12 amino acids.

A few counts support this clonotype. This chain joins TRBV4-3 and TRBJ2-6; a weak D match, TRBD1 (5 bases). The V gene's germline CDR1 is LGHNA and CDR2 YSLEER. V lost 4 bases, J lost 4 bases, and 14 bases lay in between. The CDR3 consists of 16 residues. The CDR3 nucleotides read TGCGCCAGCAGCCGCATGCCAGGGAACGGGGCCAACGTCCTGACTTTC. This codes for CASSRMPGNGANVLTF.

CDR3 bases: TGTGCCAGCAGTCGACTTATAGCGGGGGGACACAATGAGCAGTTCTTC. This gives the protein CASSRLIAGGHNEQFF. This chain joins TRBV4-2 and TRBJ2-1; 10 bases match TRBD2. Germline V gene sequence: CDR1 LGHNA, CDR2 YNFKEQ. Losses at the gene ends were 6 bases for V and 5 bases for J; bases not matched to a gene: 10. The CDR3 sequence is 16 residues long.

The V and J genes are TRBV7-8 and TRBJ2-1; D possibly uses TRBD1 or TRBD2 (6 bases each). With the DNA end fitting TRBJ2-5 better, the J assignment may be wrong. Germline V gene sequence: CDR1 SGHVS, CDR2 FQNEAQ. CDR3 length equals 15 residues. The CDR3 here is CASSKRVGGVETQYF. The CDR3 region has the DNA TGTGCCAGCAGCAAACGCGTGGGGGGCGTGGAGACCCAGTACTTC.

This sequence joins TRBV7-8 and TRBJ1-3, with D uncertain. The germline V gene encodes CDR1 SGHVS and CDR2 FQNEAQ. There are 14 residues in the CDR3. The V gene lost 0 bases and the J gene lost 2 bases, with 5 bases spanning the gap. The CDR3 nucleotides read TGTGCCAGCAGCTTAGCAGTGCCTGGAAACACCATATATTTT. As protein: CASSLAVPGNTIYF.

This chain links TRBV12-3 or TRBV12-4 with TRBJ2-3, with 8 bases that match TRBD2. CDR3 length equals 16 residues. The V segment lost 7 bases and the J segment 4 bases; nucleotides outside the gene matches: 13. This chain's CDR3 is CASMRDVRGASDTQYF. DNA of the CDR3: TGTGCCAGCATGAGGGACGTGCGGGGGGCCTCAGATACGCAGTATTTT.

This clonotype came up a few times. The V call is TRBV7-2, the J call TRBJ2-3; 8 bases align to TRBD2. V shed 2 bases, J shed 10 bases, and the junction held 2 bases outside the gene matches. The length of the CDR3 is 12 residues. Per the germline V gene, CDR1 is SGHTA and CDR2 is FQGNSA. The CDR3 DNA follows: TGTGCCAGCAGCTTAACTAGCGGAGCGCAGTATTTT. It encodes CASSLTSGAQYF.

CDR3: CSVRTGVYGYTF. Here the CDR3 DNA reads TGCAGCGTGCGGACAGGGGTTTATGGCTACACCTTC. The V call is TRBV29-1, the J call TRBJ1-2, with 9 bases lining up with TRBD1. Germline-derived CDR1 and CDR2 are SQVTM and ANQGSEA. The CDR3 has 12 residues. V lost 6 bases, J lost 5 bases, and 4 bases stayed unmatched.

The chain combines TRBV18 with TRBJ1-2, with D uncertain. CDR3 length: 14 residues. The germline V and J ends were trimmed by 0 bases and 4 bases, with 9 bases remaining between them. Per the germline V gene, CDR1 is KGHSH and CDR2 is LQKENI. CDR3: CASSPPEGGYGYTF. CDR3 bases: TGTGCCAGCTCACCACCGGAGGGAGGCTATGGCTACACCTTC.

This clonotype was picked up a small number of times. The CDR3 spells CSATMGNQPQHF. In DNA form, the CDR3 reads TGCAGTGCTACAATGGGGAATCAGCCCCAGCATTTT. The chain is built from TRBV20-1 and TRBJ1-5; D gene ambiguous. V shed 4 bases and J shed 4 bases, with 8 bases lying between them. Germline V gene sequence: CDR1 DFQATT, CDR2 SNEGSKA (reference sequence). This CDR3 region has 12 residues.

This clonotype has a handful of counts. This chain joins TRBV6-2 or TRBV6-3 and TRBJ2-7, with 10 bases lining up with TRBD1. CDR3 length equals 17 residues. With 0 bases clipped from V and 1 base from J, the junction kept 6 bases outside the gene matches. Germline V gene sequence: CDR1 MNHEY, CDR2 SVGEGT. For the CDR3, the DNA is TGTGCCAGCAGTTACTCCAGACAGGGGGCAACATCCTACGAGCAGTACTTC. This codes for CASSYSRQGATSYEQYF.

V usage is TRBV20-1 and J usage is TRBJ2-3; perhaps D is TRBD1 or TRBD2 (6 bases each). CDR1 is DFQATT and CDR2 is SNEGSKA in the germline V gene (reference sequence). This CDR3 is built from 15 residues. The ends were cut back, 2 bases at V and 4 bases at J, with 16 bases in the middle. CDR3 region: CSARLQTGGADTQYF. DNA of the CDR3: TGCAGTGCTAGACTCCAGACAGGAGGGGCAGATACGCAGTATTTT.

This clonotype was counted a few times. This chain joins TRBV5-1 and TRBJ2-2; 9 bases are a match to TRBD2. CDR1 SGHRS and CDR2 YFSETQ come from the germline V gene. V lost 4 bases to trimming and J lost 4 bases; unmatched junction nucleotides: 8. The CDR3 runs to 16 residues. This CDR3 reads CASSPVAGVPTGELFF. CDR3 nucleotide sequence: TGCGCCAGCAGCCCAGTAGCGGGGGTCCCCACCGGGGAGCTGTTTTTT. Based on the CDR3 plus reference TRBV5-1 and TRBJ2-2, the full variable domain is KAGVTQTPRYLIKTRGQQVTLSCSPISGHRSVSWYQQTPGQGLQFLFEYFSETQRNKGNFPGRFSGRQFSNSRSEMNVSTLELGDSALYLCASSPVAGVPTGELFFGEGSRLTVL.

This chain connects TRBV5-6 to TRBJ2-7; the match to TRBD2 covers 8 bases. The DNA end is more similar to TRBJ2-5, so the J call may be wrong. CDR1 and CDR2 from the germline V gene are SGHDT and YYEEEE. This CDR3 is 14 amino acids long. CDR3 amino acids: CASRMGAGGETQYF. The DNA for the CDR3 is TGTGCCAGCAGAATGGGGGCGGGAGGAGAGACCCAGTACTTC.

The table lists this clonotype with a few counts. The chain is built from TRBV5-6 and TRBJ1-2, with TRBD1 matching 9 bases. This CDR3 is 16 amino acids long. Germline V lookup: CDR1 SGHDT, CDR2 YYEEEE. V shed 0 bases and J 0 bases; nucleotides not matched to a gene: 3. In nucleotides, the CDR3 is TGTGCCAGCAGCTTGGGGGACAGGGCGACTAACTATGGCTACACCTTC. It is translated as CASSLGDRATNYGYTF.

Worth noting for this clonotype: At one end, the junction sequence differs from germline, possibly due to a read error. The V and J genes are TRBV3-1 and TRBJ1-6; maybe TRBD1 (6 bases). Germline assignment: CDR1 LGHDT and CDR2 YNNKEL (reference sequence). The length of the CDR3 is 14 residues. Here the CDR3 reads CASSQQGSNSPLHF. For the CDR3, the DNA is TGTGCCAGCAGTCAACAGGGATCGAATTCGCCCCTCCACTTT.

This clonotype came up a few times. The rearrangement joins TRBV7-2 to TRBJ1-1; D is ambiguous. With 3 bases removed from V and 5 bases from J, the gap between germline ends came to 7 bases. This CDR3 has 12 amino acids. Germline values: CDR1 SGHTA, CDR2 FQGNSA. CDR3 DNA: TGTGCCAGCAGCTTTGGTCCGACTGAAGCTTTCTTT. Its protein product is CASSFGPTEAFF.

The table lists this clonotype with a few counts. V usage is TRBV20-1 and J usage is TRBJ2-5; no clear D gene. V lost 5 bases and J lost 1, with 14 bases in between. Per germline, CDR1 DFQATT and CDR2 SNEGSKA (reference sequence). This CDR3 is 14 amino acids long. CDR3 residues: CSAYTGVSQETQYF. CDR3 sequence (DNA): TGCAGTGCTTACACTGGAGTTTCCCAAGAGACCCAGTACTTC.

The V gene is TRBV20-1, the J gene TRBJ2-5; 7 bases line up with TRBD1. Germline V lookup: CDR1 DFQATT, CDR2 SNEGSKA (reference sequence). V lost 1 base to trimming and J lost 1 base; unmatched junction nucleotides: 6. This CDR3 has 15 amino acids. CDR3 sequence reads: CSARGGGRAQETQYF. CDR3 nucleotide sequence: TGCAGTGCTAGAGGAGGGGGCAGGGCCCAAGAGACCCAGTACTTC.

The V call is TRBV5-1, the J call TRBJ2-5, with 8 bases identical to TRBD1. This CDR3 spans 15 amino acids. J lost 5 bases, V lost 4 bases, and 10 bases had no gene match. The germline V gene encodes CDR1 SGHRS and CDR2 YFSETQ. CDR3 nucleotides: TGCGCCAGCAGCATAAACTGGACAGGGCGGGAGACCCAGTACTTC. It yields the protein CASSINWTGRETQYF.

The gene calls are TRBV4-3 and TRBJ2-3; D perhaps matches TRBD1 (6 bases). Trimming took off 4 bases at V and 1 base at J, with 12 bases between the two ends. In germline, CDR1 is LGHNA, CDR2 YSLEER. The CDR3 totals 15 residues. CDR3 region: CASSPLGHGTDTQYF. The CDR3 DNA reads TGCGCCAGCAGCCCCCTGGGACACGGCACAGATACGCAGTATTTT.

This clonotype was recorded at least ten times. V gene TRBV6-6 combines with J gene TRBJ1-5; D is perhaps TRBD1 (6 bases). CDR1 and CDR2 (germline): MNHNY, SVGAGI (reference sequence). This CDR3 has 11 amino acids. Trimming stripped 6 bases from V and 12 bases from J, with 12 bases between. CDR3 nucleotide sequence: TGTGCCAGCAGACAACCGGGACACCAGCATTTT. Translated, it gives CASRQPGHQHF.

The rearrangement joins TRBV7-9 to TRBJ1-2; D is possibly TRBD1 (6 bases). With 5 bases removed from V and 3 bases from J, the gap between germline ends came to 7 bases. This CDR3 has 12 residues. In germline, CDR1 is SEHNR, CDR2 FQNEAQ (reference sequence). The CDR3 DNA follows: TGTGCCAGCAGCAAGGGGGACTATGGCTACACCTTC. It encodes CASSKGDYGYTF.

This clonotype was counted between two and nine times. CDR3 residues: CASSQGDRWGDEQFF. Written as DNA, the CDR3 is TGCGCCAGCAGCCAAGGGGACAGGTGGGGAGATGAGCAGTTCTTC. V usage is TRBV4-1 and J usage is TRBJ2-1, with TRBD1 identical over 8 bases. CDR3 size: 15 residues. After removal of 1 base from V and 8 bases from J, the junction contained 7 bases not matched to a gene. CDR1 is MGHRA and CDR2 is YSYEKL in the germline V gene.